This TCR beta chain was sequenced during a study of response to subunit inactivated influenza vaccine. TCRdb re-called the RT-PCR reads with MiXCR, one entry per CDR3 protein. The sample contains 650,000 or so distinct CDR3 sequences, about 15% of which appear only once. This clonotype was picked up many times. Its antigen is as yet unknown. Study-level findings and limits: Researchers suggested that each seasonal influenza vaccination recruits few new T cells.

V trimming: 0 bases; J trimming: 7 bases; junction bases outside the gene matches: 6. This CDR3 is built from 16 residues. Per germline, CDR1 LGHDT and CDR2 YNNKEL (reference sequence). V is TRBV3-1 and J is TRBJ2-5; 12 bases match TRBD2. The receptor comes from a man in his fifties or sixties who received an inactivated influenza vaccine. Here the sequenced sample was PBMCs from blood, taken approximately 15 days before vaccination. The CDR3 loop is CASSQDRKLAGGTQYF. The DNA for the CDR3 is TGTGCCAGCAGCCAAGATAGGAAACTAGCGGGAGGGACCCAGTACTTC.